This TCR beta chain originates from a study of human thymus T cells. Repertoires were generated with immunoSEQ multiplex PCR, while TCRdb's copy carries only in-frame clones and drops some. The table has approximately 70,000 clones, 85% to 95% seen once. The CDR3 contains 16 residues. Germline-derived CDR1 and CDR2 are SGHNT and YYREEE (reference sequence). V trimming: 4 bases; J trimming: 2 bases; junction bases outside the gene matches: 10. Resections that were taken during corrective heart surgery supplied the thymus tissue. Corrective surgery for congenital heart defects was being performed on the healthy Finnish infants who served as donors.

This chain joins TRBV5-4 and TRBJ2-5; 8 positions match TRBD2. The sequenced sample consisted of thymus tissue. This clonotype was obtained from a girl under three years old with a congenital heart defect but otherwise immunologically healthy. The CDR3 sequence is CASSPSTSARQETQYF. In DNA, the CDR3 is TGTGCCAGCAGCCCATCGACTAGCGCAAGGCAAGAGACCCAGTACTTC.